Presented here are 11 T cell receptor beta chains from one specimen sequenced in a study of molecular identifiers for immune sequencing clone quantification. TCRdb re-called the PCR reads through MiXCR, storing one row per CDR3 protein. Of about 500,000 distinct CDR3 sequences listed, about 26% are singletons. Source material: naive CD8+ T cells from blood, with Jurkat cell RNA spiked in. The sample's subset: FACS-sorted CD8+CD4-CCR7+CD45RA+ naive T cells. The origin of the receptors is a human donor in good health. Some libraries in this study had Jurkat cell RNA spiked in.

The rearrangement uses TRBV6-5 and TRBJ2-7, with D unresolved. V was clipped by 2 bases and J by 3 bases, with 8 bases between them. This CDR3 is built from 13 residues. Germline V gene lookup returns CDR1 MNHEY and CDR2 SVGAGI. CDR3 loop: CASSYGDGYEQYF. DNA of the CDR3: TGTGCCAGCAGTTACGGAGACGGCTACGAGCAGTACTTC.

The chain has TRBV5-6 and TRBJ2-5; 14 bases match TRBD2. CDR1 and CDR2 from the germline V gene are SGHDT and YYEEEE. The CDR3 is 17 amino acids. V gave up 4 bases and J gave up 1 base; unmatched junction bases: 6. The CDR3: CASSQGLAGVLQETQYF. CDR3 nucleotide sequence: TGTGCCAGCAGCCAGGGACTAGCGGGAGTTCTCCAAGAGACCCAGTACTTC.

This clonotype was detected many times. The chain is built from TRBV6-5 and TRBJ2-3, with 11 bases that match TRBD2. CDR1 is MNHEY and CDR2 is SVGAGI in the germline V gene. The CDR3 is 15 residues long. The trim removed 5 bases at V and 4 bases at J, leaving 5 bases unmatched. CDR3 loop: CASSLAGGGADTQYF. The DNA for the CDR3 is TGTGCCAGCAGTCTAGCGGGAGGAGGCGCAGATACGCAGTATTTT.

This clonotype was observed a few times. The V call is TRBV30, the J call TRBJ2-5, with 9 bases matching TRBD2. CDR1 is GTSNPN and CDR2 is SVGIG in the germline V gene (reference sequence). The CDR3 consists of 16 residues. J lost 4 bases, V lost 4 bases, and 13 bases had no gene match. The CDR3 nucleotides are TGTGCCTGGACCTCAGGGACTAGCATTTTATTAGAGACCCAGTACTTC. Encoded protein: CAWTSGTSILLETQYF.

This clonotype has a count of ten or more. The chain joins TRBV6-6 to TRBJ1-1; D not certain. Germline assignment: CDR1 MNHNY and CDR2 SVGAGI (reference sequence). The germline V and J ends were trimmed by 7 bases and 1 base, with 13 bases remaining between them. The CDR3 is 14 amino acids. This chain's CDR3 is CASTEDGTNTEAFF. DNA for the CDR3: TGTGCCAGCACCGAGGACGGAACGAACACTGAAGCTTTCTTT.

The table lists this clonotype with a few counts. This rearrangement joins TRBV5-6 to TRBJ1-1, with D possibly matching TRBD1 (6 bases). V shed 1 base and J shed 5 bases, with 15 bases lying between them. Germline lookup yields CDR1 SGHDT and CDR2 YYEEEE. This CDR3 region has 15 residues. The CDR3: CASSLRWEGGTEAFF. The CDR3 nucleotides are TGTGCCAGCAGCTTGAGGTGGGAGGGGGGGACTGAAGCTTTCTTT.

This clonotype was recorded a few times. CDR3 nucleotides: TGTGCCAGCAGCAACACTAATGGGTACAATGAGCAGTTCTTC. This sequence encodes CASSNTNGYNEQFF. V gene TRBV6-2 or TRBV6-3 combines with J gene TRBJ2-1; unclear D gene. Germline CDR1 reads MNHEY; CDR2 reads SVGEGT. This CDR3 has 14 amino acids. Trimming removed 6 bases at V and 4 bases at J, with 13 bases between.

Only a few counts were recorded for this clonotype. V is TRBV19 and J is TRBJ1-1, with D possibly matching TRBD1 (6 bases). V was clipped by 4 bases and J by 4 bases, with 13 bases between them. CDR1 is LNHDA and CDR2 is SQIVND in the germline V gene (reference sequence). The length of the CDR3 is 14 residues. The CDR3 region has the DNA TGTGCCAGTAGTACCCAGACAGGCCTCACTGAAGCTTTCTTT. The encoded protein is CASSTQTGLTEAFF.

This clonotype appeared many times. This chain connects TRBV6-6 to TRBJ1-4, with D possibly being TRBD1 (5 bases). Germline-derived CDR1 and CDR2 are MNHNY and SVGAGI (reference sequence). There are 13 residues in the CDR3. V dropped 8 bases and J dropped 7 bases, with 14 bases sitting between them. The CDR3: CASCLRGSEKLFF. CDR3 sequence (DNA): TGTGCCAGCTGTTTAAGGGGAAGTGAAAAACTGTTTTTT.

This clonotype has only a few counts. The V and J genes are TRBV9 and TRBJ2-1; perhaps TRBD2 as D (5 bases). CDR1 is SGDLS and CDR2 is YYNGEE in the germline V gene. The CDR3 totals 15 residues. Trimming took off 2 bases at V and 0 bases at J, with 9 bases between the two ends. The chain's CDR3 is CASSVEANSYNEQFF. Written as DNA, the CDR3 is TGTGCCAGCAGCGTGGAGGCGAACTCCTACAATGAGCAGTTCTTC.

The gene calls are TRBV9 and TRBJ2-7; TRBD1 or TRBD2 may be the D gene (6 bases each). The length of the CDR3 is 14 residues. Trimming removed 3 bases at V and 2 bases at J, with 12 bases between. Germline lookup yields CDR1 SGDLS and CDR2 YYNGEE. The CDR3 here is CASSGGGGTYEQYF. The CDR3 bases are TGTGCCAGCAGCGGAGGGGGAGGTACCTACGAGCAGTACTTC.